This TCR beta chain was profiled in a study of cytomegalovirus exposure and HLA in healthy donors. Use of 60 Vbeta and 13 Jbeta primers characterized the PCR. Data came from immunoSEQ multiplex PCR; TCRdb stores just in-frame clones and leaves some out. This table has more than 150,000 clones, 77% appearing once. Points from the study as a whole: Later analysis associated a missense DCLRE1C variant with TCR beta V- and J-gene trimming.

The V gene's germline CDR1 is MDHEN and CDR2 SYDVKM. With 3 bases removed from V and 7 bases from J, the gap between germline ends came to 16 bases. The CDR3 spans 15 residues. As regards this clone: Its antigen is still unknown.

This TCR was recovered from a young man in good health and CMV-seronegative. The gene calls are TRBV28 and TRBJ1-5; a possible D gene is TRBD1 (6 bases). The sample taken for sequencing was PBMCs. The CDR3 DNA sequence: TGTGCCAGCAGTTTCGCAGGGGCGCTAGAGCAGCCCCAGCATTTT. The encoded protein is CASSFAGALEQPQHF.